The T cell receptor beta chain under discussion was sequenced for a study of blood T cell repertoires in COVID-19. Study summary: From the United States, Italy and Spain came samples of acute and convalescent COVID-19. T cells, B-cell-depleted T cells, or PBMCs provided the cDNA or gDNA that served as material.

Some clones are missing from TCRdb's copy, which holds only in-frame ones; the method was immunoSEQ multiplex PCR. The sample contains fewer than 200,000 clones, approximately 90% of which appear only once. This TCR was sampled from a woman between 50 and 59 years old with acute or convalescent COVID-19. The sample was peripheral blood.

The CDR3 is CASSLSQGRGELFF. Here the CDR3 DNA reads TGCGCCAGCAGCCTCTCACAGGGAAGGGGGGAGCTGTTTTTT. The V gene is TRBV4-1, the J gene TRBJ2-2, with D possibly being TRBD1 (6 bases). This CDR3 is 14 amino acids long. Trimming took off 4 bases at V and 8 bases at J, with 14 bases between the two ends. Per germline, CDR1 MGHRA and CDR2 YSYEKL.